Below are 28 T cell receptor beta chains sequenced from a single sample in a study of blood T cell repertoires in COVID-19. The protocol was immunoSEQ multiplex PCR, while the TCRdb copy is restricted to in-frame clones and leaves out a portion. The sample consists of approximately 190,000 clones, roughly 91% of them appearing once. The sample taken for sequencing was peripheral blood. Source of these receptors: a man between 35 and 55 years old with active or convalescent COVID-19.

This clone was detected ten times or more. The J gene is TRBJ2-5, the V gene TRBV29-1; 14 nucleotides agree with TRBD2. With 5 bases clipped from V and 4 bases from J, the junction kept 6 bases outside the gene matches. The germline V gene encodes CDR1 SQVTM and CDR2 ANQGSEA. This CDR3 has 15 residues. The CDR3 spells CSVRLAGGPSETQYF. The CDR3 nucleotides are TGCAGCGTTCGACTAGCGGGAGGGCCCTCAGAGACCCAGTACTTC.

The chain uses TRBV24-1 and TRBJ2-7, with 9 bases that match TRBD1. CDR3 size: 15 residues. The V segment lost 2 bases and the J segment 2 bases; nucleotides outside the gene matches: 3. Germline CDR1 and CDR2: KGHDR and SFDVKD. Here the CDR3 reads CATSDSGQGTYEQYF. CDR3 sequence (DNA): TGTGCCACCAGTGATTCGGGACAGGGAACCTACGAGCAGTACTTC.

Written as DNA, the CDR3 is TGTGCCAGCAGTTTGGTGGAGAAGAGGGAGACCCAGTACTTC. Protein: CASSLVEKRETQYF. The chain employs TRBV28 and TRBJ2-5; D is undetermined. CDR3 length equals 14 residues. V was trimmed by 3 bases and J by 5 bases, leaving 13 bases between them. Per germline, CDR1 MDHEN and CDR2 SYDVKM.

This chain connects TRBV3-1 (or the pseudogene TRBV3-2) to TRBJ2-4, with TRBD2 identical over 9 bases. Germline values: CDR1 LGHDT, CDR2 YNNKEL (reference sequence). CDR3 size: 14 residues. Unmatched junction bases numbered 3, after V lost 1 base and J lost 8 bases. The chain's CDR3 is CASSQGRGGYIQYF. CDR3 DNA sequence: TGTGCCAGCAGCCAAGGGCGGGGGGGGTACATTCAGTACTTC.

The chain employs TRBV5-1 and TRBJ2-3; TRBD2 agrees at 8 bases. The J segment lost 2 bases and the V segment lost 7 bases, leaving 9 bases of the junction unmatched. CDR1 is SGHRS and CDR2 is YFSETQ in the germline V gene. CDR3 length: 15 residues. CDR3 sequence (DNA): TGCGCCAGCTCCCCCCCGGGGGGGGACACAGATACGCAGTATTTT. It yields the protein CASSPPGGDTDTQYF.

V usage is TRBV27 and J usage is TRBJ2-1, with 7 bases matching TRBD1. The germline gives CDR1 MNHEY, CDR2 SMNVEV (reference sequence). The CDR3 totals 15 residues. V lost 2 bases to trimming and J lost 2 bases; unmatched junction nucleotides: 3. CDR3 residues: CASSLRGLTYNEQFF. CDR3 nucleotide sequence: TGTGCCAGCAGTTTAAGGGGGCTGACCTACAATGAGCAGTTCTTC.

The chain combines TRBV6-6 with TRBJ1-3; a weak D match, TRBD1 (6 bases). The CDR3 runs 16 residues. V was shortened by 2 bases and J by 2 bases, with 13 bases between the two germline ends. Germline values: CDR1 MNHNY, CDR2 SVGAGI (reference sequence). The CDR3 bases are TGTGCCAGCAGTTACGGGACAAGTAATACTGGAAACACCATATATTTT. Its protein is CASSYGTSNTGNTIYF.

The rearrangement joins TRBV4-1 to TRBJ1-6; D not resolved. Germline CDR1 reads MGHRA; CDR2 reads YSYEKL. Trimming took off 0 bases at V and 2 bases at J, with 14 bases between the two ends. This CDR3 comprises 18 residues. The CDR3 nucleotides read TGCGCCAGCAGCCAAGATAACGCGGGTCCTCCCTATAATTCACCCCTCCACTTT. Protein product: CASSQDNAGPPYNSPLHF.

The V and J genes are TRBV18 and TRBJ2-5; maybe TRBD1 (6 bases). Germline V gene lookup returns CDR1 KGHSH and CDR2 LQKENI. Trimming removed 3 bases at V and 0 bases at J, with 8 bases between. This CDR3 has 14 amino acids. CDR3 nucleotides: TGTGCCAGCTCACCGACAGGAAACCAAGAGACCCAGTACTTC. This sequence encodes CASSPTGNQETQYF.

This CDR3 reads CASRTGAEQFF. The CDR3, as DNA: TGTGCCAGCAGAACAGGGGCTGAGCAGTTCTTC. This rearrangement joins TRBV12-3 or TRBV12-4 to TRBJ2-1; 7 bases agree with TRBD1. V lost 6 bases to trimming and J lost 9 bases; unmatched junction nucleotides: 2. The CDR3 spans 11 residues.

This clone was counted a few times. This chain links TRBV7-2 with TRBJ1-1; D unresolved. CDR1 SGHTA and CDR2 FQGNSA come from the germline V gene. The CDR3 sequence is 13 residues long. Trimming removed 4 bases at V and 1 base at J, with 7 bases between. CDR3 in DNA: TGTGCCAGCAGCTATTCTTGGAACACTGAAGCTTTCTTT. Translation gives CASSYSWNTEAFF. Looking up the rest from reference TRBV7-2 and TRBJ1-1 gives the full variable domain: GAGVSQSPSNKVTEKGKDVELRCDPISGHTALYWYRQSLGQGLEFLIYFQGNSAPDKSGLPSDRFSAERTGGSVSTLTIQRTQQEDSAVYLCASSYSWNTEAFFGQGTRLTVV.

This rearrangement joins TRBV28 to TRBJ2-7; TRBD2 aligns across 12 bases. This CDR3 contains 15 residues. V was clipped by 4 bases and J by 2 bases; unmatched bases: 3. Germline V lookup: CDR1 MDHEN, CDR2 SYDVKM. CDR3 sequence reads: CASSSRLAGAYEQYF. The CDR3 DNA sequence: TGTGCCAGCAGTTCCCGACTAGCGGGAGCCTACGAGCAGTACTTC.

The chain has TRBV5-4 and TRBJ2-2, with a weak D call TRBD2 (5 bases). This CDR3 is built from 16 residues. Germline V gene data show CDR1 as SGHNT and CDR2 as YYREEE (reference sequence). V gave up 0 bases and J gave up 1 base, with 10 bases separating them. CDR3 sequence reads: CASSLASGVNTGELFF. CDR3 nucleotides: TGTGCCAGCAGCTTGGCATCCGGGGTGAACACCGGGGAGCTGTTTTTT. The full variable domain, in which reference TRBV5-4 and TRBJ2-2 provide the parts outside the CDR3, is ETGVTQSPTHLIKTRGQQVTLRCSSQSGHNTVSWYQQALGQGPQFIFQYYREEENGRGNFPPRFSGLQFPNYSSELNVNALELDDSALYLCASSLASGVNTGELFFGEGSRLTVL.

The genes are TRBV5-1 and TRBJ1-2, with 11 nucleotides matching TRBD1. Germline CDR1 SGHRS, CDR2 YFSETQ. Trimming at V came to 0 bases and at J to 8 bases, leaving 6 bases not matched to a gene. The CDR3 runs 15 residues. As DNA, the CDR3 is TGCGCCAGCAGCTTGGCCGGGACAGGGGGATCCGGCTACACCTTC. This codes for CASSLAGTGGSGYTF.

This sequence joins TRBV19 and TRBJ2-1, with TRBD2 identical over 8 bases. With V trimmed by 3 bases and J by 4 bases, 8 bases remained unmatched. CDR3 length: 16 amino acids. The germline gives CDR1 LNHDA, CDR2 SQIVND (reference sequence). The CDR3: CASSIRAGGPYNEQFF. The CDR3 DNA sequence: TGTGCCAGTAGTATTCGTGCGGGGGGCCCTTACAATGAGCAGTTCTTC.

J is TRBJ1-3 and V is TRBV9; 10 nucleotides line up with TRBD1. The CDR3 has 15 residues. Germline V lookup: CDR1 SGDLS, CDR2 YYNGEE. The V and J ends lost 0 bases and 7 bases, in that order; junction bases with no gene match: 4. Here the CDR3 reads CASSVGTGGWNTIYF. The CDR3 DNA is TGTGCCAGCAGCGTAGGGACAGGGGGTTGGAACACCATATATTTT. Supplemented by reference TRBV9 and TRBJ1-3, the full variable domain reads DSGVTQTPKHLITATGQRVTLRCSPRSGDLSVYWYQQSLDQGLQFLIQYYNGEERAKGNILERFSAQQFPDLHSELNLSSLELGDSALYFCASSVGTGGWNTIYFGEGSWLTVV.

J is TRBJ1-2 and V is TRBV5-1; 7 bases map to TRBD1. The CDR3 length is 16 residues. Germline assignment: CDR1 SGHRS and CDR2 YFSETQ. The junction had 16 bases not matched to a gene; V was cut back by 4 bases and J by 7 bases. The chain's CDR3 is CASSPDPGRGLGGYTF. The CDR3 DNA sequence: TGCGCCAGCAGCCCGGACCCCGGGAGGGGGCTTGGTGGCTACACCTTC.

J is TRBJ2-7 and V is TRBV6-5, with a tentative D call TRBD2 (5 bases). V lost 5 bases, J lost 5 bases, and 19 bases lay in between. This CDR3 is 15 amino acids long. Germline CDR1 and CDR2: MNHEY and SVGAGI. The CDR3 DNA reads as TGTGCCAGCAGTCGCACGCGGACTCCCGAGGACGAGCAGTACTTC. Protein product: CASSRTRTPEDEQYF.

The chain joins TRBV7-2 to TRBJ1-5; D possibly corresponds to TRBD1 (6 bases). The CDR3 extends over 15 amino acids. The germline V gene has CDR1 SGHTA and CDR2 FQGNSA. The V end lost 4 bases, the J end lost 0 bases, and 10 bases lay between the germline ends. The CDR3 region has the DNA TGTGCCAGCAGCTCACAGGGAGATAGCAATCAGCCCCAGCATTTT. Protein: CASSSQGDSNQPQHF. Full variable domain (remainder filled in from reference TRBV7-2 and TRBJ1-5): GAGVSQSPSNKVTEKGKDVELRCDPISGHTALYWYRQSLGQGLEFLIYFQGNSAPDKSGLPSDRFSAERTGGSVSTLTIQRTQQEDSAVYLCASSSQGDSNQPQHFGDGTRLSIL.

The V call is TRBV6-2 or TRBV6-3, the J call TRBJ1-1; no clear D. V lost 6 bases and J lost 1, with 9 bases in between. CDR1 is MNHEY, CDR2 SVGEGT, per germline. There are 13 residues in the CDR3. The CDR3 coding sequence is TGTGCCAGCAGCTATAATTCGAACACTGAAGCTTTCTTT. Its translation: CASSYNSNTEAFF.

The V call is TRBV24-1, the J call TRBJ2-2; D gene uncertain. This CDR3 has 14 amino acids. Trimming removed 5 bases at V and 3 bases at J, with 9 bases between. Germline V gives CDR1 KGHDR, CDR2 SFDVKD. CDR3 loop: CATSGVSHTGELFF. DNA for the CDR3: TGTGCCACCAGTGGTGTTAGCCACACCGGGGAGCTGTTTTTT.

This chain links TRBV11-3 with TRBJ2-1; 15 nucleotides match TRBD2. The germline gives CDR1 SGHNT, CDR2 YENEEA. V shed 5 bases, J shed 9 bases, and the junction held 8 bases outside the gene matches. The CDR3 totals 16 residues. CDR3 in amino acids: CASSTPGLAGGGEQFF. The CDR3 nucleotides read TGTGCCAGCAGCACACCGGGACTAGCGGGAGGAGGTGAGCAGTTCTTC. Full variable domain (rest looked up from reference TRBV11-3 and TRBJ2-1): EAGVVQSPRYKIIEKKQPVAFWCNPISGHNTLYWYLQNLGQGPELLIRYENEEAVDDSQLPKDRFSAERLKGVDSTLKIQPAELGDSAVYLCASSTPGLAGGGEQFFGPGTRLTVL.

This clone occurred once. This chain joins TRBV7-2 and TRBJ2-5, with 7 nucleotides matching TRBD2. After removal of 4 bases from V and 2 bases from J, the junction contained 13 bases not matched to a gene. The length of the CDR3 is 17 residues. CDR1 is SGHTA, CDR2 FQGNSA, per germline. CDR3 coding DNA: TGTGCCAGCAGCTCTGGTTCAGGAGCGGGGCCTCAAGAGACCCAGTACTTC. Its translation is CASSSGSGAGPQETQYF.

The rearrangement joins TRBV25-1 to TRBJ1-1; tentative D call: TRBD1 (5 bases). This CDR3 contains 14 residues. Looked up from germline, CDR1 is MGHDK and CDR2 is SYGVNS. The ends were cut back, 3 bases at V and 7 bases at J, with 15 bases in the middle. The CDR3 region is CASSDLTRDGEAFF. As DNA, the CDR3 is TGTGCCAGCAGTGACTTAACCAGGGATGGTGAAGCTTTCTTT.

The chain recombines TRBV10-3 with TRBJ1-1; weak D call: TRBD1 (5 bases). The germline gives CDR1 ENHRY, CDR2 SYGVKD. The CDR3 covers 18 residues. Deletions cut 2 bases from V and 1 base from J, with 20 bases between. The CDR3 protein is CAISEAPRGLTENTEAFF. CDR3 in DNA: TGTGCCATCAGTGAGGCCCCGCGGGGCCTGACAGAGAACACTGAAGCTTTCTTT.

The chain couples TRBV14 to TRBJ2-7, with 8 bases fitting TRBD1. Germline CDR1 is SGHDN and CDR2 is FVKESK. V shed 6 bases, J shed 3 bases, and the junction held 7 bases outside the gene matches. This CDR3 contains 14 residues. This CDR3 reads CASSSQGENYEQYF. The CDR3 region has the DNA TGTGCCAGCAGTTCACAGGGGGAGAACTACGAGCAGTACTTC.

The V call is TRBV9, the J call TRBJ2-2; TRBD1 matches at 9 bases. The ends lost 0 bases at V and 3 bases at J; junction bases unmatched: 3. Germline CDR1 reads SGDLS; CDR2 reads YYNGEE. The CDR3 extends over 16 amino acids. This chain's CDR3 is CASSVEDRGYTGELFF. The CDR3 DNA reads TGTGCCAGCAGCGTAGAGGACAGGGGATACACCGGGGAGCTGTTTTTT.

This rearrangement joins TRBV9 to TRBJ2-1; possibly TRBD1 for D (6 bases). Trimming cost V 0 bases and J 0 bases, with 7 bases left between them. Germline V gives CDR1 SGDLS, CDR2 YYNGEE. The CDR3 is made up of 15 amino acids. The CDR3 bases are TGTGCCAGCAGCGTAGGAGGGGGCTCCTACAATGAGCAGTTCTTC. Its translation is CASSVGGGSYNEQFF.